This entry features one TCR beta chain sequence. Antigen specificity is unknown. The data were taken from a study of cytomegalovirus exposure and HLA in healthy donors. Background on the study: One earlier analysis, a look at about 179 million T cells, found about 110 million unique TCR beta sequences.

CDR3 length: 14 amino acids. Germline lookup yields CDR1 KGHSH and CDR2 LQKENI. Trimming at V came to 5 bases and at J to 4 bases, leaving 7 bases not matched to a gene. 60 Vbeta and 13 Jbeta primers were used in PCR. Repertoires were generated with immunoSEQ multiplex PCR, while TCRdb's copy carries only in-frame clones and drops some. The listing contains approximately 96,000 clones. The study's findings and limits: Most of the TCR beta V segments (in an earlier analysis) were productive either about 90% or about 30% of the time. Another analysis was done later, and it associated 17,000 or so TCR beta sequences with HLA alleles at 0.05 false discovery rate.

The sequenced sample consisted of PBMCs. The clonotype comes from a girl aged 10-17 years in good health and CMV-seropositive. The V and J genes are TRBV18 and TRBJ1-2; the match to TRBD1 covers 7 bases. CDR3 bases: TGTGCCAGCTCAGGACAGGAGGGTGGCTATGGCTACACCTTC. This gives the protein CASSGQEGGYGYTF.